Listed here is a single T cell receptor (beta chain). The data were obtained in a study of tumor and adjacent non-tumor tissue in lung cancer. Three rounds of nested PCR, following a modified ARM-PCR protocol, produced the TCRbeta library. TCRdb reprocessed the multiplex PCR reads with MiXCR, giving one entry per CDR3 protein. Of 98,000 or so distinct CDR3 sequences listed, 80% are singletons. The template was RNA from unsorted bulk tissue. This non-tumor lung sample came from over 3 cm beyond the tumor edge. V shed 8 bases, J shed 4 bases, and the junction held 11 bases outside the gene matches. Germline CDR1 reads LGHNA; CDR2 reads YNFKEQ. The CDR3 runs to 15 residues.

This TCR was recovered from a man between 60 and 75 years old with small cell lung cancer. V and J are TRBV4-2 and TRBJ1-1; 9 bases agree with TRBD1. Input material: distant non-tumor lung tissue. This CDR3 is CASYPTRDRVTEAFF. In DNA, the CDR3 is TGTGCCAGCTACCCAACACGGGACAGGGTCACTGAAGCTTTCTTT.